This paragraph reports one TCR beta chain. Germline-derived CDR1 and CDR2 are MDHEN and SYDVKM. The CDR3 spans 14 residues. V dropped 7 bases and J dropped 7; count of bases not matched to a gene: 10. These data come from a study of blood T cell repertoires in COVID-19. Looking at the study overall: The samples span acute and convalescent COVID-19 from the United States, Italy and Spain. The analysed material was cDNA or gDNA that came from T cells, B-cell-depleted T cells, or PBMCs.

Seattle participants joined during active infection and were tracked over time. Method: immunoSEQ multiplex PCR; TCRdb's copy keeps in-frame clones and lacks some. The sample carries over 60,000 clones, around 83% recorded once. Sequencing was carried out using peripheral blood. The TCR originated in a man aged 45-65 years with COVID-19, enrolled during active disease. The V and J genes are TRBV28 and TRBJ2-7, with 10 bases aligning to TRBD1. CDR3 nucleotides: TGTGCCAGCAAGGAGGGTGACAGGGGGCGTGAGCAGTACTTC. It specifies CASKEGDRGREQYF.